The rows below give T cell receptor beta chains drawn from one sample of a study of blood T cell repertoires in COVID-19. Using immunoSEQ multiplex PCR, the repertoire was profiled, and TCRdb retains in-frame clones only, with some absent. The sample yields fewer than 250,000 clones, roughly 85% seen once. Sequencing was carried out using PBMCs or T cells enriched from blood (not recorded which). The receptors here all came from a woman aged 50 to 60 with acute COVID-19. The CDR3 runs from the conserved cysteine through the conserved F or W. The order of the fields is D gene, J gene, clone size, V gene, CDR3 protein, CDR3 DNA. A D gene is named only where the DNA matches it firmly. Clone size appears in some rows only: once, few, many, or a class for an expanded clone.

- TRBJ1-2 - TRBV2 CASSVRTLNYGYTF TGTGCCAGCAGTGTAAGGACTCTGAATTATGGCTACACCTTC
- TRBJ2-7 few TRBV6-1 CASSEATDPLYEQYF TGTGCCAGCAGTGAAGCGACAGATCCGTTATACGAGCAGTACTTC
TRBD1 TRBJ1-2 - TRBV7-9 CASSIADRENYGYTF TGTGCCAGCAGCATTGCGGACAGGGAAAACTATGGCTACACCTTC
TRBD1 TRBJ1-6 - TRBV30 CAWRMGQGFFNSPLHF TGTGCCTGGAGAATGGGACAGGGTTTTTTTAATTCACCCCTCCACTTT
TRBD2 TRBJ2-7 once TRBV7-6 CASSFGGGHFPEQYF TGTGCCAGCAGCTTTGGGGGGGGTCATTTCCCCGAGCAGTACTTC
TRBD1 TRBJ2-7 few TRBV5-8 CASSLAPRTGGEQYF TGTGCCAGCAGCTTGGCCCCTAGGACAGGGGGCGAGCAGTACTTC
TRBD1 TRBJ1-3 once TRBV6-5 CASTDRAANTIYF TGTGCCAGCACCGACAGGGCCGCAAACACCATATATTTT
TRBD1 TRBJ1-2 - TRBV4-2 CASSQPTDRAGYGYTF TGTGCCAGCAGCCAACCTACAGACAGGGCAGGCTATGGCTACACCTTC
- TRBJ1-3 - TRBV7-9 CASSFGQSVRGTIYF TGTGCCAGCAGCTTCGGACAGTCCGTTAGAGGCACCATATATTTT
- TRBJ1-6 - TRBV7-3 CASSTDYNSPLHF TGTGCCAGCAGCACAGATTATAATTCACCCCTCCACTTT
- TRBJ1-1 - TRBV7-8 CASSFGTEAFF TGTGCCAGCAGCTTCGGCACTGAAGCTTTCTTT
TRBD1 TRBJ1-1 few TRBV27 CASSLYDRGTEAFF TGTGCCAGCAGTCTTTATGACAGGGGAACTGAAGCTTTCTTT
- TRBJ1-1 once TRBV2 CASRQTAGDATEAFF TGTGCCAGCAGACAAACTGCGGGGGACGCCACTGAAGCTTTCTTT
- TRBJ2-7 - TRBV19 CASSTNGQNEQYF TGTGCCAGTAGTACCAACGGACAGAACGAGCAGTACTTC
- TRBJ2-7 - TRBV7-2 CASSLAPAGTEEQYF TGTGCCAGCAGCTTAGCCCCAGCGGGTACGGAGGAGCAGTACTTC
- TRBJ1-1 - TRBV5-1 CASSEQGNTEAFF TGCGCCAGCAGCGAACAGGGGAACACTGAAGCTTTCTTT
TRBD1 TRBJ1-1 - TRBV7-2 CASSPPWTGGTEAFF TGTGCCAGCAGCCCTCCCTGGACAGGAGGGACTGAAGCTTTCTTT
- TRBJ2-2 - TRBV9 CASSVARVGELFF TGTGCCAGCAGCGTAGCTCGGGTCGGGGAGCTGTTTTTT
- TRBJ1-1 - TRBV11-2 CASSLQGLDLYDTEAFF TGTGCCAGCAGCCTTCAGGGCCTTGACTTATATGACACTGAAGCTTTCTTT
TRBD1 TRBJ1-1 - TRBV15 CATSRRGLSTEAFF TGTGCCACCAGCAGAAGGGGGCTTAGCACTGAAGCTTTCTTT
TRBD1 TRBJ2-5 once TRBV25-1 CASSDPGGETQYF TGTGCCAGCAGTGATCCAGGGGGAGAGACCCAGTACTTC
- TRBJ1-1 - TRBV7-2 CASSSPNTEAFF TGTGCCAGCAGCTCCCCTAACACTGAAGCTTTCTTT
- TRBJ1-2 - TRBV11-2 CASSLRSLYGYTF TGTGCCAGCAGCTTACGCAGTCTCTATGGCTACACCTTC
- TRBJ1-2 - TRBV3-1/TRBV3-2 CASSQKTGIGYTF TGTGCCAGCAGCCAAAAGACCGGGATTGGCTACACCTTC